This entry features one T cell receptor beta chain sequence. The data belong to a study of blood T cell repertoires in COVID-19. Study-level background: COVID-19 samples collected from the United States, Italy and Spain covered acute and convalescent phases.

Original data processing: Reference gene primer amplification gave nucleated cell count estimates. The protocol was immunoSEQ multiplex PCR, while the TCRdb copy is restricted to in-frame clones and leaves out a portion. Clone size and the V and J calls come from that table; the DNA yielded D and trimming. The sample has 150,000 to 200,000 clones; approximately 90% are singletons. The source is a man aged 18 to 29 with acute or convalescent COVID-19. The specimen sequenced was peripheral blood.

The CDR3: CASSTYINRRNTEAFF. Written as DNA, the CDR3 is TGTGCCAGCAGCACCTACATCAATCGGAGGAACACTGAAGCTTTCTTT. The chain employs TRBV27 and TRBJ1-1, with D uncertain. The CDR3 totals 16 residues. The V and J ends lost 6 bases and 1 base respectively, with 18 bases between them. Germline V gene lookup returns CDR1 MNHEY and CDR2 SMNVEV (reference sequence).